This TCR beta chain was obtained from a study of long-term antiretroviral therapy in people with HIV. The immunoSEQ assay was v3.0, run at survey level. Data came from immunoSEQ multiplex PCR; TCRdb stores just in-frame clones and leaves some out. The sample has around 40,000 clones, 75% to 90% seen once. On this clone itself: As yet, its antigen is unknown.

V was trimmed by 5 bases and J by 3 bases, leaving 11 bases between them. Germline CDR1 and CDR2: SGHTA and FQGNSA. There are 14 residues in the CDR3. Findings and caveats of the study: Someone took the blood between about 2003 and 2017, maybe while older ART regimens were in use.

Specimen: unsorted PBMCs, collected just before starting antiretroviral therapy. J is TRBJ2-1 and V is TRBV7-2; D uncertain. This clonotype originated in a young woman with HIV. This chain's CDR3 is CASSPPTNYNEQFF. DNA for the CDR3: TGTGCCAGCAGCCCGCCAACGAACTACAATGAGCAGTTCTTC.